The next 19 T cell receptor beta chains were all read from a single sample in a study of breast tumors, draining lymph nodes, adjacent tissues. TCRdb passed the multiplex PCR reads through MiXCR, listing each CDR3 protein once. The sample has fewer than 200,000 distinct CDR3 sequences; around a third are singletons. The lymph nodes were axillary draining lymph nodes from breast cancer patients. The sample taken for sequencing was axillary lymph node tissue. Receptors were obtained from a female donor with breast cancer. Some clones in this sample may be carry-over from other donors' samples.

This clonotype showed up many times. The chain carries TRBV29-1 and TRBJ2-7, with TRBD1 as a possible D gene (6 bases). The length of the CDR3 is 12 residues. Trimming shortened V by 5 bases and J by 0 bases, and 8 bases separated the two germline ends. Germline loops: CDR1 SQVTM, CDR2 ANQGSEA. The CDR3 nucleotides read TGCAGCGTTCGGGACACCTCCTACGAGCAGTACTTC. The encoded protein is CSVRDTSYEQYF.

This chain joins TRBV10-2 and TRBJ2-7; D is perhaps TRBD1 or TRBD2 (5 bases each). The CDR3 has 15 amino acids. Trimming took 3 bases from V and 2 from J, leaving 14 bases between them. Germline values: CDR1 WSHSY, CDR2 SAAADI. CDR3 loop: CASSDRGVLTYEQYF. DNA for the CDR3: TGCGCCAGCAGTGATAGAGGGGTCCTAACCTACGAGCAGTACTTC.

Notes on this clonotype: This may stem from a read error, because a much larger clone lies one nucleotide away. Without the conserved terminal phenylalanine or tryptophan, this CDR3 likely stems from a read error. The chain carries TRBV19 and TRBJ1-2; weak D call: TRBD1 (6 bases). The germline CDR1 and CDR2 sequences are LNHDA and SQIVND (reference sequence). The V end lost 6 bases, the J end lost 5 bases, and 22 bases lay between the germline ends. The CDR3 has 16 residues. The CDR3 nucleotides are TGTGCCAGTAGCGCCACCGAGGACAGCCGAGCGTATGGCTACACCTCC. It yields the protein CASSATEDSRAYGYTS.

With respect to this clonotype: Given the absence of the conserved phenylalanine or tryptophan at the CDR3 end, a read error is likely. Because the CDR3's place on the DNA is in doubt, the DNA is left out and the CDR3 is given as listed by TCRdb. This sequence joins TRBV11-1 and TRBJ1-4; no check of the table's D call, TRBD1, against the DNA was made. CDR1 SGHAT and CDR2 FQDESV come from the germline V gene (reference sequence). The CDR3 has 8 amino acids, counting both end residues. CDR3 protein: CASSSSGG.

With respect to this clonotype: This is likely a read error, given that the CDR3 carries no conserved phenylalanine or tryptophan at its end. This chain connects TRBV28 to TRBJ2-1; the D gene is possibly TRBD2 (5 bases). V lost 5 bases, J lost 13 bases, and 21 bases lay in between. Germline V lookup: CDR1 MDHEN, CDR2 SYDVKM. The CDR3 loop spans 14 amino acids. The CDR3 is CASSPLLVGEPQFL. In DNA, the CDR3 is TGTGCCAGCAGTCCCCTCCTGGTCGGGGAACCTCAGTTCCTC.

A note on this clonotype: A clone one base away is much larger, so this may be a read error. The chain has TRBV5-6 and TRBJ1-3, with D possibly matching TRBD1 (5 bases). The CDR3 spans 14 residues. Germline values: CDR1 SGHDT, CDR2 YYEEEE. The CDR3 DNA follows: TGTGCCAGCAGCTGGGGGAGATCTGGAAGCACCATATATTTT. Translated: CASSWGRSGSTIYF.

This clonotype was recorded at least ten times. The V and J genes are TRBV6-5 and TRBJ2-5; the D gene is possibly TRBD1 (6 bases). Germline values: CDR1 MNHEY, CDR2 SVGAGI. The CDR3 is 14 amino acids. With 0 bases removed from V and 4 bases from J, the gap between germline ends came to 9 bases. The CDR3 reads CASSYSTGRETQYF. CDR3 coding DNA: TGTGCCAGCAGTTACTCGACAGGACGAGAGACCCAGTACTTC.

With respect to this clonotype: The limits of the CDR3 on the DNA are not certain, so only TCRdb's listed CDR3 is given. This rearrangement joins TRBV9 to TRBJ2-2; the table's TRBD1 call for D was not verified on the DNA. The germline CDR1 and CDR2 sequences are SGDLS and YYNGEE. The CDR3 adds up to 23 amino acids, both ends counted. The CDR3 sequence is CASSARVDNEQYFGTGNTGELFF.

This clonotype was picked up many times. The CDR3 is CAIGTGGNSGANVLTF. In DNA, the CDR3 is TGTGCCATCGGAACAGGGGGCAACTCTGGGGCCAACGTCCTGACTTTC. The chain recombines TRBV10-3 with TRBJ2-6; 9 nucleotides agree with TRBD1. This CDR3 is built from 16 residues. Germline V gives CDR1 ENHRY, CDR2 SYGVKD. J was trimmed by 0 bases and V by 8 bases; bases with no gene match: 5.

Points on this clonotype: A single base separates this from a much larger clone, so it may be a read error. The gene calls are TRBV7-8 and TRBJ2-5; D may correspond to TRBD1 or TRBD2 (5 bases each). CDR3 length: 15 residues. CDR1 and CDR2 from the germline V gene are SGHVS and FQNEAQ. CDR3 sequence (DNA): TGTGCCAGCAGTTCCGGTCCGGGGCGCCAAGAGACCCAGCACTTC. Translated, it gives CASSSGPGRQETQHF.

Note on this clonotype: Possible read error: a much larger clone is one base away. The rearrangement links TRBV6-6 to TRBJ2-7; a possible D gene is TRBD2 (6 bases). Germline V gene data show CDR1 as MNHNY and CDR2 as SVGAGI (reference sequence). CDR3 length: 12 residues. Trimming removed 5 bases at V and 6 bases at J, with 11 bases between. CDR3 in DNA: TGTGCCAGCAGTCACGGGGGAACCGAGCAGTACTTC. It encodes CASSHGGTEQYF.

The V and J genes are TRBV20-1 and TRBJ2-3; TRBD2 agrees at 9 bases. This CDR3 spans 14 amino acids. The germline V gene encodes CDR1 DFQATT and CDR2 SNEGSKA (reference sequence). Germline trimming cut 8 bases from V and 11 bases from J; bases unmatched to any gene: 17. In DNA, the CDR3 is TGCAGTACTGTAGCGGGAGAGGTGTACAATGAGCAGTATTTT. This codes for CSTVAGEVYNEQYF.

This clonotype was seen at least ten times. This chain uses TRBV7-6 with TRBJ2-1, with D possibly being TRBD2 (6 bases). In germline, CDR1 is SGHVS, CDR2 FNYEAQ. The CDR3 sequence is 12 residues long. V lost 3 bases and J lost 9, with 9 bases in between. CDR3: CASSFLSGEQFF. CDR3 DNA sequence: TGTGCCAGCAGCTTCCTTAGCGGTGAGCAGTTCTTC.

Notes on this clonotype: A read error may be the cause here, since a much bigger clone is one base away. The V gene is TRBV6-2 or TRBV6-3, the J gene TRBJ2-3; 8 nucleotides line up with TRBD2. The CDR3 covers 15 residues. Trimming at V came to 5 bases and at J to 4 bases, leaving 8 bases not matched to a gene. The germline V gene has CDR1 MNHEY and CDR2 SVGEGT. In DNA form, the CDR3 reads TGTGCCAGCAGTCCGGAAGGACTAGCATCAGATACGCAGTATTTT. It translates to CASSPEGLASDTQYF.

To note about this clonotype: A read error is possible here, since a much larger clone lies one base away. The chain uses TRBV28 and TRBJ2-3; a possible D gene is TRBD2 (6 bases). Germline V gene lookup returns CDR1 MDHEN and CDR2 SYDVKM. The CDR3 consists of 14 residues. The CDR3 DNA sequence: TGTGCGGAGAGTAGCGGAGGGAGCACAGGTACGCAGTATTTT. Its protein product is CAESSGGSTGTQYF.

There are many counts of this clonotype. The chain couples TRBV19 to TRBJ1-2, with 9 bases aligning to TRBD1. CDR1 is LNHDA, CDR2 SQIVND, per germline (reference sequence). J gave up 7 bases and V 9 bases, and 9 bases lay outside the gene matches. The CDR3 loop spans 13 amino acids. The CDR3 is CASSDRGSIGYTF. In DNA, the CDR3 is TGTGCCAGCTCGGACAGGGGTAGTATTGGCTACACCTTC. The full variable domain, its missing parts supplied by reference TRBV19 and TRBJ1-2, is DGGITQSPKYLFRKEGQNVTLSCEQNLNHDAMYWYRQDPGQGLRLIYYSQIVNDFQKGDIAEGYSVSREKKESFPLTVTSAQKNPTAFYLCASSDRGSIGYTFGSGTRLTVV.

The sample holds one count of this clonotype. The chain carries TRBV19 and TRBJ2-3; 8 bases are a match to TRBD2. The CDR3 sequence is 14 residues long. CDR1 LNHDA and CDR2 SQIVND come from the germline V gene (reference sequence). The chain's CDR3 is CARDGRGVVDTQYF. In DNA, the CDR3 is TGTGCTAGAGATGGGCGGGGGGTAGTAGATACGCAGTATTTT.

This clonotype came up many times. The chain links TRBV7-2 to TRBJ2-2, with D perhaps matching TRBD1 (5 bases). CDR1 SGHTA and CDR2 FQGNSA come from the germline V gene. V gave up 4 bases and J gave up 6 bases, with 12 bases separating them. This CDR3 has 14 amino acids. CDR3 DNA: TGTGCCAGCAGCTACTTCAGGGATTCCGGGGAGCTGTTTTTT. Translation gives CASSYFRDSGELFF.

In its sample, this clonotype was seen a few times. This may be a read error: a much more frequent sequence differs by one nucleotide. CDR3 region: CASSIGLWEGGRETQSF. For the CDR3, the DNA is TGTGCCAGTAGTATTGGTTTGTGGGAGGGCGGTCGGGAGACCCAGTCCTTC. J is TRBJ2-5 and V is TRBV19; 7 nucleotides match TRBD2. The germline V gene encodes CDR1 LNHDA and CDR2 SQIVND (reference sequence). The CDR3 contains 17 residues.